This record covers a single T cell receptor beta chain. This entry is derived from a study of technical replicates of blood from several donors. Here immunoSEQ multiplex PCR was the method, and the copy in TCRdb shows in-frame clones only, minus some. The sample lists more than 65,000 clones, roughly 96% occurring once. With V trimmed by 6 bases and J by 3 bases, 6 bases remained unmatched. This CDR3 has 15 amino acids. Germline V gives CDR1 SGHAT, CDR2 FQNNGV. V and J are TRBV11-2 and TRBJ2-7; 12 positions match TRBD2. Sample: T cells isolated from PBMCs. The sequence derives from a human donor in good health. Here the CDR3 DNA reads TGTGCCAGCAGTCCTGGACTAGCGGGAATCTACGAGCAGTACTTC. Translation: CASSPGLAGIYEQYF.